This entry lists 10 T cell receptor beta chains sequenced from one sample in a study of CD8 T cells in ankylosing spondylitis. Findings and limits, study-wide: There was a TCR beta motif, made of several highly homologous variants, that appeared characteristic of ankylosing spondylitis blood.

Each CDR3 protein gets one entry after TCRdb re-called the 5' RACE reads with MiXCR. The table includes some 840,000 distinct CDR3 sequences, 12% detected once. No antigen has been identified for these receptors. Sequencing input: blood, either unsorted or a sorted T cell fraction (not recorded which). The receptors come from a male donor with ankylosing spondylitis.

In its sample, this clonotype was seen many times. This CDR3 is CASSHGTSGDLGELFF. The CDR3 DNA sequence: TGTGCCAGCAGCCATGGGACTAGCGGGGACCTGGGGGAGCTGTTTTTT. The chain uses TRBV9 and TRBJ2-2, with 13 bases identical to TRBD2. The germline V gene encodes CDR1 SGDLS and CDR2 YYNGEE. The CDR3 consists of 16 residues. Losses at the gene ends were 4 bases for V and 8 bases for J; bases not matched to a gene: 8.

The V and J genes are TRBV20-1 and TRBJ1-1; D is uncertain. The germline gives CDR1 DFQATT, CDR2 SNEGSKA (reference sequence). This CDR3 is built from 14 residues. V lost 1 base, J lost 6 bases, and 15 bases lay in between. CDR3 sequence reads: CSARVLDWRAEAFF. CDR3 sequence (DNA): TGCAGTGCTAGAGTTCTGGATTGGCGCGCTGAAGCTTTCTTT.

The CDR3 DNA follows: TGTGCCAGCAGTCCCAGGGCACGGGTTGGAAACACCATATATTTT. It translates to CASSPRARVGNTIYF. The chain has TRBV6-1 and TRBJ1-3; tentatively, D is TRBD1 (5 bases). V was shortened by 5 bases and J by 3 bases, with 14 bases between the two germline ends. From germline, CDR1 is MNHNS and CDR2 SASEGT. The CDR3 is made up of 15 amino acids.

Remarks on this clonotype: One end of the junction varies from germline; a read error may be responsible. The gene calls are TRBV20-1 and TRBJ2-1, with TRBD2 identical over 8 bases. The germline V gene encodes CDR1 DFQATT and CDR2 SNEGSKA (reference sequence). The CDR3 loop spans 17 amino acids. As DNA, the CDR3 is TGCTGTGCTAGAGATAGCGGGACCTCCACCTCTTACAATGAGCAGTTCTTC. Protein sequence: CCARDSGTSTSYNEQFF.

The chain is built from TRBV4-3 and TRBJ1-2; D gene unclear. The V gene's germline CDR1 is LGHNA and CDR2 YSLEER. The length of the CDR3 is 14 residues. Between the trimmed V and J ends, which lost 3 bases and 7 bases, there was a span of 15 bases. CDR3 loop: CASSHGPSGSGYTF. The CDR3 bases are TGCGCCAGCAGCCATGGACCGTCCGGGTCTGGCTACACCTTC.

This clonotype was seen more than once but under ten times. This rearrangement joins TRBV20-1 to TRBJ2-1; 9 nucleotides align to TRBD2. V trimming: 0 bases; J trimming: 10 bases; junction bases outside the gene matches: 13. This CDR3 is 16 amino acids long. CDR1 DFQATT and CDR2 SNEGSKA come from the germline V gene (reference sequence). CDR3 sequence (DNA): TGCAGTGCTAGAGACGGTCGGCGGGAGGGCCGACGAGAGCAGTTCTTC. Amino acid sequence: CSARDGRREGRREQFF.

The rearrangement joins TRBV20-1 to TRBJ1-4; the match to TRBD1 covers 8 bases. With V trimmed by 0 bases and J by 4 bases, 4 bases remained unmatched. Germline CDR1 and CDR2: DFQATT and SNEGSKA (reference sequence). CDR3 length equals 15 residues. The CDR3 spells CSARDGGQVNEKLFF. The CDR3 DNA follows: TGCAGTGCTAGAGATGGGGGACAGGTTAATGAAAAACTGTTTTTT.

DNA of the CDR3: TGCGCCAGCAGCCTAGGGACTAGCGGATACACAGATACGCAGTATTTT. This encodes CASSLGTSGYTDTQYF. The genes are TRBV5-1 and TRBJ2-3, with 11 bases lining up with TRBD2. Trimming at V came to 4 bases and at J to 2 bases, leaving 6 bases not matched to a gene. CDR1 is SGHRS and CDR2 is YFSETQ in the germline V gene. The CDR3 loop spans 16 amino acids.

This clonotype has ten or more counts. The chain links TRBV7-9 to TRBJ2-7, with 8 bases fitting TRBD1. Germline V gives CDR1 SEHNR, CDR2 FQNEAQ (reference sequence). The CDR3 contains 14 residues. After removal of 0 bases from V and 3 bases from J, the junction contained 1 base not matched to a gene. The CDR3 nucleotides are TGTGCCAGCAGCTTAGCCGGGACAGGCTACGAGCAGTACTTC. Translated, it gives CASSLAGTGYEQYF.

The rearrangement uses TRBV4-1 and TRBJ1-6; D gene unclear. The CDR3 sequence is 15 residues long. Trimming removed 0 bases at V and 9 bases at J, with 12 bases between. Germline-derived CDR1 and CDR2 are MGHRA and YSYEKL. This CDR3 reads CASSQESGFVSPLHF. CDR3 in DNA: TGCGCCAGCAGCCAAGAATCCGGATTCGTTTCACCCCTCCACTTT.